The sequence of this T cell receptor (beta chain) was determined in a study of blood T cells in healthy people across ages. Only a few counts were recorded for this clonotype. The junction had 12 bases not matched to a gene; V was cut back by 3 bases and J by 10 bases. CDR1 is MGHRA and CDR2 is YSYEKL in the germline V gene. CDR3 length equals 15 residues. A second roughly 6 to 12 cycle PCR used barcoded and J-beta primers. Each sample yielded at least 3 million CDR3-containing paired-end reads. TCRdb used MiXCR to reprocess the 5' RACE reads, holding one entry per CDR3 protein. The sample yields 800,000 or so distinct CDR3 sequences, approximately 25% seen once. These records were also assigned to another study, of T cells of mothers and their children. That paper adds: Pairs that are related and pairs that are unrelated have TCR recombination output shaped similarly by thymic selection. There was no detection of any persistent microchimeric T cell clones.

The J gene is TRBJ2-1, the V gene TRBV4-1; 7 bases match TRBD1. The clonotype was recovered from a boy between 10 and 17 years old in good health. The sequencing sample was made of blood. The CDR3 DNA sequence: TGCGCCAGCAGCCATGATACGTACAGGGGTCGGGAGCAGTTCTTC. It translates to CASSHDTYRGREQFF.